This paragraph covers one T cell receptor beta chain sequence. Sequencing was performed with immunoSEQ multiplex PCR; in TCRdb, only in-frame clones are kept and a portion is missing. The sample shows over 50,000 clones, around four fifths of them seen only once. Trimming stripped 7 bases from V and 1 base from J, with 9 bases between. The CDR3 runs 14 residues. CDR1 and CDR2 (germline): SGHRS, YFSETQ. This entry comes from a study of OX40 agonist ivuxolimab in advanced cancers. This sequence joins TRBV5-1 and TRBJ2-6; the D is unclear. The sequence was collected from an adult with an advanced solid tumor such as melanoma, head and neck, liver or kidney cancer. The starting material was CD4+ or CD8+ T cells sorted from blood, obtained in a trial of the OX40 agonist ivuxolimab. CDR3 amino acids: CASLPESGANVLTF. CDR3 DNA: TGCGCCAGCCTCCCGGAATCTGGGGCCAACGTCCTGACTTTC.